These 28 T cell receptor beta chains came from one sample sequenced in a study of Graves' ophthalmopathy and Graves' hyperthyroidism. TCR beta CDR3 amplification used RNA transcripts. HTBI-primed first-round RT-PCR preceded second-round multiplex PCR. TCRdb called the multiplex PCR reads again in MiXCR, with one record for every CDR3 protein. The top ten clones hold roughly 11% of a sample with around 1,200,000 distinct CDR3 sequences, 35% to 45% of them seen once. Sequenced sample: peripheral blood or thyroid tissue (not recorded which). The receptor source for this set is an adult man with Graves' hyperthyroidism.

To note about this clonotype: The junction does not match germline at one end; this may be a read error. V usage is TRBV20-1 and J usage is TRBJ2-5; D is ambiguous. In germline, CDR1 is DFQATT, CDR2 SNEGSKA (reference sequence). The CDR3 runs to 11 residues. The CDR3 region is CSARGVTDRNF. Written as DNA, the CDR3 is TGCAGTGCTAGAGGAGTAACAGACCGGAACTTC.

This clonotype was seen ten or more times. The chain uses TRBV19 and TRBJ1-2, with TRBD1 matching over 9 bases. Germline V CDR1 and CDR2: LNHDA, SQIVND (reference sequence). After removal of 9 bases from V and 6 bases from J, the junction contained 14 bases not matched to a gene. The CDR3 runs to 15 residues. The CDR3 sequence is CASCKPGQGNNGYTF. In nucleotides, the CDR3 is TGTGCCAGCTGTAAGCCGGGACAGGGCAACAATGGCTACACCTTC.

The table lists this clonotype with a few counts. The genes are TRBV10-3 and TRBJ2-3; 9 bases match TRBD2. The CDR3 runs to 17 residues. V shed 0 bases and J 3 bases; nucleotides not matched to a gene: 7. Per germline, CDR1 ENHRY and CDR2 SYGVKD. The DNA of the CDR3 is TGTGCCATCAGTGAGTCGACTAGCGGAAGACGGACAGATACGCAGTATTTT. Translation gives CAISESTSGRRTDTQYF.

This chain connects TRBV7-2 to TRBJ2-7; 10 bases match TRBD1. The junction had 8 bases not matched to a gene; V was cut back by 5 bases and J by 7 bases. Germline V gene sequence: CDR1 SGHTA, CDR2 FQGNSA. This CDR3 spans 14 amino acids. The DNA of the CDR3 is TGTGCCAGCAGCCCGATCGGGACAGGGGAAGAGCAGTACTTC. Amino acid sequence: CASSPIGTGEEQYF.

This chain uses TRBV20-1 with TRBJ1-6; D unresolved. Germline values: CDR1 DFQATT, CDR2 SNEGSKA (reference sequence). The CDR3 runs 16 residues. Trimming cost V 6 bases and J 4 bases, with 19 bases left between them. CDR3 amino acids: CSAQPADGDYNSPLHF. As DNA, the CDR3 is TGCAGTGCCCAACCTGCGGACGGAGATTATAATTCACCCCTCCACTTT.

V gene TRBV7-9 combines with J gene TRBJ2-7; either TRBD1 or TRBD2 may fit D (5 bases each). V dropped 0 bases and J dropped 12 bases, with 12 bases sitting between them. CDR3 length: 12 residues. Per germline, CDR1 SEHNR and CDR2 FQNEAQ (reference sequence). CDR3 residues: CASSLAGAPLYF. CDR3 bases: TGTGCCAGCAGCTTAGCCGGGGCCCCTTTGTACTTC.

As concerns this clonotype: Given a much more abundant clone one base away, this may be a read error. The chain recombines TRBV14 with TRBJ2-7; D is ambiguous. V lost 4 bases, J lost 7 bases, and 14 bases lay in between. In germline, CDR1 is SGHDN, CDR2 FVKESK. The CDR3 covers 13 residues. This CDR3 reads CASSRVPSVEQYF. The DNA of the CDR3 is TGTGCCAGCAGCCGTGTCCCATCGGTGGAGCAGTACTTC.

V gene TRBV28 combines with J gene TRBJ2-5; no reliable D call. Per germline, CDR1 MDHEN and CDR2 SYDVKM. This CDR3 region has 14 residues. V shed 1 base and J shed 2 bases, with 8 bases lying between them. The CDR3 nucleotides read TGTGCCAGCAGTTTATATACGATACAAGAGACCCAGTACTTC. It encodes CASSLYTIQETQYF. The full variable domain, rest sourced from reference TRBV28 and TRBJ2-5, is DVKVTQSSRYLVKRTGEKVFLECVQDMDHENMFWYRQDPGLGLRLIYFSYDVKMKEKGDIPEGYSVSREKKERFSLILESASTNQTSMYLCASSLYTIQETQYFGPGTRLLVL.

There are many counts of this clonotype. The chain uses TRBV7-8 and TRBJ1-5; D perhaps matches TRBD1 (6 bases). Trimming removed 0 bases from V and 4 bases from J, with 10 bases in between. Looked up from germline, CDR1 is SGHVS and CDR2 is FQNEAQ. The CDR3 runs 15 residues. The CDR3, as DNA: TGTGCCAGCAGCTTAGCGGGGGCGCCTAATCAGCCCCAGCATTTT. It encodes CASSLAGAPNQPQHF.

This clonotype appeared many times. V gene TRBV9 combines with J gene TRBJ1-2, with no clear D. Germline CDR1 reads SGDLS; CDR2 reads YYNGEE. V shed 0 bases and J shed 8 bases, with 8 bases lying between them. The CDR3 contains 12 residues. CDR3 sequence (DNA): TGTGCCAGCAGCGTAGGTAACGGCGGCTACACCTTC. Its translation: CASSVGNGGYTF.

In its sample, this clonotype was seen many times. DNA for the CDR3: TGTGCCACCAGTGATGCGAGGACATCTCCGGAAAAACTGTTTTTT. Translated: CATSDARTSPEKLFF. This chain uses TRBV24-1 with TRBJ1-4; D perhaps matches TRBD1 (5 bases). This CDR3 spans 15 amino acids. Trimming removed 3 bases from V and 8 bases from J, with 15 bases in between. Germline CDR1 reads KGHDR; CDR2 reads SFDVKD.

CDR3: CSALHGDGVEAFF. CDR3 DNA sequence: TGCAGTGCTCTGCACGGAGACGGTGTGGAAGCTTTCTTT. The chain recombines TRBV20-1 with TRBJ1-1; D is undetermined. The CDR3 runs to 13 residues. Between the trimmed V and J ends, which lost 5 bases and 8 bases, there was a span of 18 bases. Germline CDR1 and CDR2: DFQATT and SNEGSKA (reference sequence).

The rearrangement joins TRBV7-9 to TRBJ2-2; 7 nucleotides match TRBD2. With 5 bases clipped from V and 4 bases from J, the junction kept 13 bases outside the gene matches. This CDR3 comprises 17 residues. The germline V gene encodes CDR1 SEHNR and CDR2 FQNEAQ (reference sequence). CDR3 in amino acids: CASSLPYRASGTGELFF. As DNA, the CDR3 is TGTGCCAGCAGCCTCCCGTATCGTGCTAGCGGCACCGGGGAGCTGTTTTTT.

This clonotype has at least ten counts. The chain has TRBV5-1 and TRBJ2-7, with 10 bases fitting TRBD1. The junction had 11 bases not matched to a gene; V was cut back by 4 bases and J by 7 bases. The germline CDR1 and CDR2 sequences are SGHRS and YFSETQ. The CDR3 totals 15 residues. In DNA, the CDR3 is TGCGCCAGCAGCCGTCCCGGACAGGGGGGCAGAGAGCAGTACTTC. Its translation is CASSRPGQGGREQYF.

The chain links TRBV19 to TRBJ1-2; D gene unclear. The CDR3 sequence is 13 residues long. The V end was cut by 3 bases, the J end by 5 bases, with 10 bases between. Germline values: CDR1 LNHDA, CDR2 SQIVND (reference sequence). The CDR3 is CASSIGQQYGYTF. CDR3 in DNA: TGTGCCAGTAGTATTGGGCAGCAGTATGGCTACACCTTC. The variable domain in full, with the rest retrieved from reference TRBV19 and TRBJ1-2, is DGGITQSPKYLFRKEGQNVTLSCEQNLNHDAMYWYRQDPGQGLRLIYYSQIVNDFQKGDIAEGYSVSREKKESFPLTVTSAQKNPTAFYLCASSIGQQYGYTFGSGTRLTVV.

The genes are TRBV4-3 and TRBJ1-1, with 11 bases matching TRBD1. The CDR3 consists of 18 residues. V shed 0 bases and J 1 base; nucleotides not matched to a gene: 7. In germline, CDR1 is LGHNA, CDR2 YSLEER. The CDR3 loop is CASSQDAGTGGRNTEAFF. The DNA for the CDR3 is TGCGCCAGCAGCCAAGATGCCGGGACAGGGGGTAGGAACACTGAAGCTTTCTTT.

The CDR3 sequence: CSAGGIYNEQFF. The CDR3, as DNA: TGCAGTGCCGGCGGGATTTACAATGAGCAGTTCTTC. This chain connects TRBV29-1 to TRBJ2-7; D may be TRBD2 (6 bases). TRBJ2-1 matches the DNA end more closely, so the J call is doubtful. The CDR3 covers 12 residues. In germline, CDR1 is SQVTM, CDR2 ANQGSEA.

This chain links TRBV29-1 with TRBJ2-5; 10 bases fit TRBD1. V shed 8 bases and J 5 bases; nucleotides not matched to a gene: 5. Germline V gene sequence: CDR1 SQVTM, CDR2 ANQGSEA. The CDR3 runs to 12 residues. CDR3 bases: TGCAGCATGAGGACAGGGGGTGAGACCCAGTACTTC. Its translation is CSMRTGGETQYF.

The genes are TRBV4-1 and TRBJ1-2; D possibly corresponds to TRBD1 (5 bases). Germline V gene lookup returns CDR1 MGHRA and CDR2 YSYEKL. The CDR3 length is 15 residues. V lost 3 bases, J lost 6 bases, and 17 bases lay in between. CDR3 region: CASSHPPRGQNGYTF. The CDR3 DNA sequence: TGCGCCAGCAGCCATCCTCCGCGGGGCCAAAATGGCTACACCTTC.

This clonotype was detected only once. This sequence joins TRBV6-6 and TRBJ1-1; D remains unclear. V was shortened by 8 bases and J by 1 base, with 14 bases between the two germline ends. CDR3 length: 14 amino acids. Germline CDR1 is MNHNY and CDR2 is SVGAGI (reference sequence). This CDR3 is CASHPGSRNTEAFF. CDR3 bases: TGTGCCAGCCACCCGGGGAGTAGGAACACTGAAGCTTTCTTT.

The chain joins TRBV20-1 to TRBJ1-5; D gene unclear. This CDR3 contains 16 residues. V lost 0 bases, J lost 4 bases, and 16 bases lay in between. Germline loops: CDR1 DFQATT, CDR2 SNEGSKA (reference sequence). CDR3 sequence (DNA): TGCAGTGCTAGAGATTTCGCTCGGCAGTTGAATCAGCCCCAGCATTTT. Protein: CSARDFARQLNQPQHF.

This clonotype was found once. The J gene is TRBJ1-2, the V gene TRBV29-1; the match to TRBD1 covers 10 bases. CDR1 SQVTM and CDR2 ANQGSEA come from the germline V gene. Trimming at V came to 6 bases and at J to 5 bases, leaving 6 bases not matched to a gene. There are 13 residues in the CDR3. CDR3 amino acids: CSVRQGASYGYTF. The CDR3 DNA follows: TGCAGCGTAAGACAGGGGGCTTCTTATGGCTACACCTTC.

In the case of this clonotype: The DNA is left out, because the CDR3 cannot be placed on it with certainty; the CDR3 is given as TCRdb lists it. CDR3: CASSLYPGAPGSCFF. The chain joins TRBV7-3 to TRBJ2-2; TRBD1 was called by the table and not checked on the DNA. CDR1 is SGHTA and CDR2 is FQGTGA in the germline V gene. The CDR3 totals 15 residues, both ends included.

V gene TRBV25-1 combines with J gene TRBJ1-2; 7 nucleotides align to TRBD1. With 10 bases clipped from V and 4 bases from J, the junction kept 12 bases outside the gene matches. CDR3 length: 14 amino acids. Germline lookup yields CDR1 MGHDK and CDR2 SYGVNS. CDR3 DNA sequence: TGTGCCACTAAAGAGGACGGGGACAGCTATGGCTACACCTTC. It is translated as CATKEDGDSYGYTF.

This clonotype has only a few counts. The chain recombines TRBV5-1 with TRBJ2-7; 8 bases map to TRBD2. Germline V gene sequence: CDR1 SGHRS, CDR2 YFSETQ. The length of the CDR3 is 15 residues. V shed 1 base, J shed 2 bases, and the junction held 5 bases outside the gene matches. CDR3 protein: CASSLTPRGAYEQYF. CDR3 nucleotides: TGCGCCAGCAGCTTGACTCCGCGGGGGGCCTACGAGCAGTACTTC.

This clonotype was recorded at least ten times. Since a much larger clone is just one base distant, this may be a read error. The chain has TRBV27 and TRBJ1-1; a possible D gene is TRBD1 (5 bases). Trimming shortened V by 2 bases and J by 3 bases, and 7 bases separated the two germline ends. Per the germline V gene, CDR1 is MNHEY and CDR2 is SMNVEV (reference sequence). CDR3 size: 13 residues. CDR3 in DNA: TGTGCCAGCAGTTTACTGGGGGACACTGAAGCTTTCTTT. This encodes CASSLLGDTEAFF.

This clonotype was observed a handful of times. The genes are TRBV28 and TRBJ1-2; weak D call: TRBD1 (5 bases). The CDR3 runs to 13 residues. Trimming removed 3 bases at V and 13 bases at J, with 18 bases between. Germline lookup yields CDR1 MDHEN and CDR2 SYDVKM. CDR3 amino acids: CASSLGEPSESTF. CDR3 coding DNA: TGTGCCAGCAGTTTGGGGGAGCCTTCCGAGTCCACCTTC.

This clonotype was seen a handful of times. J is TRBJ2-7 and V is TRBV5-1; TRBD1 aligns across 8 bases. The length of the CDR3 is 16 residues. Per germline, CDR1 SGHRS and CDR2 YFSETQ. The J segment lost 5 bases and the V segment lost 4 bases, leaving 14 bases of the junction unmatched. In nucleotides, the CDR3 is TGCGCCAGCAGCCCCGGACAGGGTGGATTACCGAACGAGCAGTACTTC. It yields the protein CASSPGQGGLPNEQYF.